What follows is one TCR beta chain and its context. This specimen comes from a study of blood T cells in healthy people across ages. The use of a sample-barcoded 5' primer and a J-beta primer mix characterized a second PCR of 7 to 11 cycles. MiXCR was run by TCRdb on the 5' RACE reads, yielding one entry per CDR3 protein. The sample gives over 500,000 distinct CDR3 sequences, over 40% of which show up once; less than 15% is in the top ten. The CDR3 is 16 amino acids. From germline, CDR1 is MDHEN and CDR2 SYDVKM. V lost 6 bases to trimming and J lost 9 bases; unmatched junction nucleotides: 15. The receptor's source is a woman over 75 in good health. This chain links TRBV28 with TRBJ1-3; 9 bases agree with TRBD1. The sample taken for sequencing was blood. Here the CDR3 reads CASRPTGTGIHGTIYF. In DNA, the CDR3 is TGTGCCAGCAGGCCTACGGGGACAGGGATCCATGGCACCATATATTTT.